This T cell receptor (beta chain) comes out of a study of T cell responses to AZD1222 COVID-19 vaccine. Study observations and caveats: Only six AZD1222 recipients tested seropositive at baseline.

About this clone itself: Its antigen is still unknown.

Clones were read by immunoSEQ multiplex PCR, and TCRdb kept only the in-frame ones, dropping some. The data show nearly 95,000 clones, roughly nine tenths seen once. Trimming pared 8 bases from V and 8 bases from J, leaving 12 bases between. This CDR3 comprises 12 residues. Per germline, CDR1 SEHNR and CDR2 FQNEAQ (reference sequence). The chain is built from TRBV7-9 and TRBJ1-4; D is ambiguous. The TCR sequence derives from an adult who received the AZD1222 COVID-19 vaccine. The sequencing here drew on peripheral blood, taken 28 days after the second AZD1222 dose. The CDR3 loop is CASSVLGEKLFF. The CDR3 region has the DNA TGTGCCAGCTCTGTGTTAGGGGAAAAACTGTTTTTT.